These 22 T cell receptor beta chains originate from one sample sequenced in a study of human T cells and chemical hapten exposure. The time point here: patch test 1, 2 weeks after DPC sensitization. This sample's treatment: therapeutic diphenylcyclopropenone sensitization with weekly scalp DPC. MiXCR, applied by TCRdb to the RACE reads, yields one record per CDR3 protein. The sample gives roughly 200,000 distinct CDR3 sequences, about a fifth of which show up once; less than 7% is in the top ten. The specimen was whole blood, collected in connection with sensitization to the hapten diphenylcyclopropenone (DPC). All receptors derive from a woman aged 50 to 65 with alopecia areata. Some clones in this sample may be carry-over from other donors' samples.

This chain links TRBV7-2 with TRBJ2-2; 7 bases line up with TRBD2. Per germline, CDR1 SGHTA and CDR2 FQGNSA. The length of the CDR3 is 14 residues. V gave up 5 bases and J gave up 7 bases; unmatched junction bases: 7. CDR3 nucleotide sequence: TGTGCCAGCAGCCATTCTTGGGGGGGCGGGGAGCTGTTTTTT. Its translation: CASSHSWGGGELFF.

This clonotype was seen only a few times. This chain uses TRBV20-1 with TRBJ2-1; D is perhaps TRBD1 (7 bases). V lost 3 bases, J lost 4 bases, and 13 bases lay in between. From germline, CDR1 is DFQATT and CDR2 SNEGSKA (reference sequence). The CDR3 runs to 14 residues. CDR3 sequence (DNA): TGCAGTGCTAGCCGCGGGACAGATTACAATGAGCAGTTCTTC. This codes for CSASRGTDYNEQFF.

This rearrangement joins TRBV10-1 to TRBJ2-3; D perhaps matches TRBD2 (6 bases). The germline V gene encodes CDR1 WNHNN and CDR2 SYGVQD (reference sequence). The CDR3 totals 14 residues. Trimming took off 2 bases at V and 6 bases at J, with 12 bases between the two ends. Here the CDR3 reads CASSEGGKVDTQYF. The DNA of the CDR3 is TGCGCCAGCAGTGAGGGGGGGAAAGTGGATACGCAGTATTTT.

This clonotype was recorded a few times. The gene calls are TRBV10-3 and TRBJ2-4; the D call may be TRBD1 or TRBD2 (6 bases each). CDR1 ENHRY and CDR2 SYGVKD come from the germline V gene. The V end lost 8 bases, the J end lost 0 bases, and 14 bases lay between the germline ends. This CDR3 contains 15 residues. Written as DNA, the CDR3 is TGTGCCATCTCGGGGGCGGGCCAAGCCAAAAACATTCAGTACTTC. This sequence encodes CAISGAGQAKNIQYF.

The CDR3 region has the DNA TGTGCCAGCAGCTTTGCAATTGGAGGGATTGGGTACGAGCAGTACTTC. This sequence encodes CASSFAIGGIGYEQYF. This sequence joins TRBV13 and TRBJ2-7, with D possibly matching TRBD2 (6 bases). Deletions cut 3 bases from V and 4 bases from J, with 19 bases between. This CDR3 comprises 16 residues. Germline V CDR1 and CDR2: PRHDT, FYEKMQ (reference sequence).

The table lists this clonotype with a few counts. The CDR3: CASSQDRDLGQPQHF. The CDR3 DNA is TGCGCCAGCAGCCAAGATAGGGACCTGGGACAGCCCCAGCATTTT. J is TRBJ1-5 and V is TRBV4-1, with a possible D match to TRBD1 (5 bases). Germline lookup yields CDR1 MGHRA and CDR2 YSYEKL. This CDR3 is built from 15 residues. Trimming removed 0 bases at V and 7 bases at J, with 13 bases between.

This clonotype has more than one count but fewer than ten. The chain recombines TRBV29-1 with TRBJ1-2, with 9 positions matching TRBD1. The CDR3 totals 14 residues. With V trimmed by 5 bases and J by 2 bases, 6 bases remained unmatched. CDR1 SQVTM and CDR2 ANQGSEA come from the germline V gene. CDR3 region: CSVNRGQGNYGYTF. For the CDR3, the DNA is TGCAGCGTTAATCGCGGACAGGGGAACTATGGCTACACCTTC.

The genes are TRBV6-6 and TRBJ1-2; D gene uncertain. CDR3 length equals 11 residues. Germline CDR1 and CDR2: MNHNY and SVGAGI (reference sequence). V was clipped by 0 bases and J by 8 bases, with 4 bases between them. Written as DNA, the CDR3 is TGTGCCAGCAGTTACTCAAGGGGCTACACCTTC. Its protein is CASSYSRGYTF.

The genes are TRBV20-1 and TRBJ2-1, with a tentative D call TRBD2 (7 bases). Trimming left V 3 bases short and J 0 bases short, with 15 bases between. CDR3 length equals 16 residues. CDR1 DFQATT and CDR2 SNEGSKA come from the germline V gene (reference sequence). The DNA for the CDR3 is TGCAGTGCTAGCGGGACGGCGGGGGCCTCCTACAATGAGCAGTTCTTC. This translates into CSASGTAGASYNEQFF.

This chain links TRBV24-1 with TRBJ2-1; TRBD1 might be the D (8 bases). The CDR3 spans 16 residues. The V end was cut by 3 bases, the J end by 6 bases, with 17 bases between. Germline V gene lookup returns CDR1 KGHDR and CDR2 SFDVKD. The CDR3 DNA reads TGTGCCACCAGTGATCAGGGGGCTAGCGGTATCAATGAGCAGTTCTTC. Translating it yields CATSDQGASGINEQFF.

V and J are TRBV5-1 and TRBJ1-1; 8 bases agree with TRBD1. Germline assignment: CDR1 SGHRS and CDR2 YFSETQ. The CDR3 extends over 17 amino acids. After removal of 4 bases from V and 0 bases from J, the junction contained 11 bases not matched to a gene. The CDR3 loop reads CASSRTRTGPMNTEAFF. CDR3 bases: TGCGCCAGCAGCCGGACAAGGACAGGGCCGATGAACACTGAAGCTTTCTTT.

This clonotype was picked up a small number of times. This sequence joins TRBV5-4 and TRBJ1-3; TRBD1 agrees at 7 bases. The V segment lost 4 bases and the J segment 3 bases; nucleotides outside the gene matches: 10. The CDR3 extends over 16 amino acids. Germline CDR1 and CDR2: SGHNT and YYREEE (reference sequence). The CDR3 DNA reads as TGTGCCAGCAGCGTACAGGGGATGACGGGTGGAAACACCATATATTTT. The encoded protein is CASSVQGMTGGNTIYF.

The CDR3 DNA follows: TGCGCCAGCAGTGAAACGGGAGCCTACGAGCAGTACTTC. Translated: CASSETGAYEQYF. V and J are TRBV10-1 and TRBJ2-7; tentatively, D is TRBD2 (6 bases). This CDR3 is 13 amino acids long. Per germline, CDR1 WNHNN and CDR2 SYGVQD (reference sequence). V gave up 3 bases and J gave up 2 bases, with 8 bases separating them.

This clonotype came up a few times. V is TRBV25-1 and J is TRBJ2-1; no reliable D call. Per the germline V gene, CDR1 is MGHDK and CDR2 is SYGVNS. Trimming removed 0 bases at V and 4 bases at J, with 4 bases between. The CDR3 has 13 amino acids. CDR3 residues: CASSEYGYNEQFF. As DNA, the CDR3 is TGTGCCAGCAGTGAATATGGGTACAATGAGCAGTTCTTC.

The rearrangement uses TRBV7-2 and TRBJ2-5, with D perhaps matching TRBD2 (5 bases). The CDR3 loop spans 14 amino acids. Germline CDR1 SGHTA, CDR2 FQGNSA. V lost 4 bases, J lost 6 bases, and 15 bases lay in between. The CDR3 here is CASSSTDWVKTQYF. Written as DNA, the CDR3 is TGTGCCAGCAGCTCCACGGACTGGGTAAAGACCCAGTACTTC.

The chain combines TRBV10-3 with TRBJ2-7; the match to TRBD1 covers 7 bases. Germline values: CDR1 ENHRY, CDR2 SYGVKD. The CDR3 is 13 residues long. V lost 11 bases to trimming and J lost 0 bases; unmatched junction nucleotides: 7. Written as DNA, the CDR3 is TGTGCCCAGCCGGACAGGTCCTCCTACGAGCAGTACTTC. Protein sequence: CAQPDRSSYEQYF.

V usage is TRBV9 and J usage is TRBJ2-3; 7 positions agree with TRBD2. Germline CDR1 and CDR2: SGDLS and YYNGEE. Trimming at V came to 6 bases and at J to 2 bases, leaving 21 bases not matched to a gene. The length of the CDR3 is 19 residues. In DNA form, the CDR3 reads TGTGCCAGCACCCTCCACGGGATGGAACGGGAGGCCCTCACAGATACGCAGTATTTT. This gives the protein CASTLHGMEREALTDTQYF.

This clonotype was detected ten times or more. The CDR3 here is CASSPMYDTQYF. As DNA, the CDR3 is TGTGCCAGCAGCCCAATGTATGATACGCAGTATTTT. V is TRBV7-9 and J is TRBJ2-3; no clear D gene. This CDR3 has 12 residues. The ends were cut back, 5 bases at V and 6 bases at J, with 9 bases in the middle. Per the germline V gene, CDR1 is SEHNR and CDR2 is FQNEAQ (reference sequence).

This sequence joins TRBV7-2 and TRBJ2-3; no clear D. Deletions cut 1 base from V and 2 bases from J, with 10 bases between. CDR1 is SGHTA and CDR2 is FQGNSA in the germline V gene. This CDR3 spans 15 amino acids. The chain's CDR3 is CASSLVGSYTDTQYF. In nucleotides, the CDR3 is TGTGCCAGCAGCTTAGTTGGTAGCTACACAGATACGCAGTATTTT.

The chain carries TRBV20-1 and TRBJ2-6; D not certain. This CDR3 region has 14 residues. Trimming left V 5 bases short and J 2 bases short, with 10 bases between. Germline lookup yields CDR1 DFQATT and CDR2 SNEGSKA (reference sequence). This chain's CDR3 is CSARRTAGANVLTF. CDR3 bases: TGCAGTGCTCGTAGGACGGCTGGGGCCAACGTCCTGACTTTC.

The CDR3 loop reads CSARDITFGTSGSGETQYF. CDR3 sequence (DNA): TGCAGTGCTAGAGATATAACGTTTGGGACTAGCGGGAGTGGAGAGACCCAGTACTTC. The chain recombines TRBV20-1 with TRBJ2-5; the match to TRBD2 covers 14 bases. Trimming cost V 0 bases and J 4 bases; bases outside gene matches: 13. Germline CDR1 is DFQATT and CDR2 is SNEGSKA (reference sequence). CDR3 length: 19 amino acids.

In this sample, this clonotype turned up many times. The rearrangement uses TRBV12-3 or TRBV12-4 and TRBJ2-7; D may be TRBD2 (6 bases). Trimming took 6 bases from V and 7 from J, leaving 13 bases between them. This CDR3 is built from 12 residues. CDR3 DNA sequence: TGTGCCAGCAGCCGGCGGGGACGAGAGCAGTACTTC. Translated: CASSRRGREQYF.